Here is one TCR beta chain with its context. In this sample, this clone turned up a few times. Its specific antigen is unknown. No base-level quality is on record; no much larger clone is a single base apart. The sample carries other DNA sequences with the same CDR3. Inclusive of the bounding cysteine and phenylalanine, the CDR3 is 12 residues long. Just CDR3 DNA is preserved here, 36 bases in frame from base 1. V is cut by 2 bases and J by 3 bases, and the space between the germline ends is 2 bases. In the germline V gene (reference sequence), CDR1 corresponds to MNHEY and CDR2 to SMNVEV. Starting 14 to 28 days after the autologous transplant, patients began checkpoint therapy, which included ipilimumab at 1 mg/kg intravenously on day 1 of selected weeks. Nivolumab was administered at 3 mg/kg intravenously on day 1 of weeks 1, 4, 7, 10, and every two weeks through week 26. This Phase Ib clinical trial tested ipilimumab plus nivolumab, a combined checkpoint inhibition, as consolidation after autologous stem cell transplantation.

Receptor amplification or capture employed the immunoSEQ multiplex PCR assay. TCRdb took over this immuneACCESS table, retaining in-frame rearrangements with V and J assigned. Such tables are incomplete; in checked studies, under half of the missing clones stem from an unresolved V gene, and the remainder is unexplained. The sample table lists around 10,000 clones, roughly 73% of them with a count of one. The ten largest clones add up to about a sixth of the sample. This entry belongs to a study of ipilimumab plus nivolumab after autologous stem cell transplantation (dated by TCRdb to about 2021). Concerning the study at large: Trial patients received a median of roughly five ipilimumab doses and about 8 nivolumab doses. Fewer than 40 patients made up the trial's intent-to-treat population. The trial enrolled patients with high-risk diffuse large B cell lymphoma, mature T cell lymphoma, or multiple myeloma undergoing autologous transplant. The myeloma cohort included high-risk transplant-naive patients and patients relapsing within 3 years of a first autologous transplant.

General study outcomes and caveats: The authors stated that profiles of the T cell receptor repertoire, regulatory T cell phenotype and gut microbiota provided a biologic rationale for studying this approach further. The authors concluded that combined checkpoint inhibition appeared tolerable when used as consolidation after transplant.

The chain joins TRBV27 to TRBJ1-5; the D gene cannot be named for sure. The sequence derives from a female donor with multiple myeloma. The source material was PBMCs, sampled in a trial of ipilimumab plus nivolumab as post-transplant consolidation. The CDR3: CASSLPNQPQHF. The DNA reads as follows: TGTGCCAGCAGTTTACCCAATCAGCCCCAGCATTTT.